This T cell receptor (beta chain) was retrieved from a study of blood T cell repertoires in COVID-19. Study summary: From T cells, B-cell-depleted T cells, or PBMCs came the material, which was cDNA or gDNA.

Sequencing used immunoSEQ multiplex PCR; TCRdb keeps in-frame clones, though not all of them. The sample consists of hundreds of thousands of clones, around 89% of them appearing once. Trimming removed 1 base at V and 2 bases at J, with 6 bases between. The germline V gene has CDR1 SGHAT and CDR2 FQNNGV. The CDR3 consists of 14 residues. The material sequenced was peripheral blood. The chain is built from TRBV11-2 and TRBJ1-5; D is unclear. The clonotype was recovered from a woman in her forties or fifties with COVID-19, enrolled during active disease. The CDR3 DNA follows: TGTGCCAGCAGCTTAGGCACGGGCAATCAGCCCCAGCATTTT. This gives the protein CASSLGTGNQPQHF.